The next 21 T cell receptor beta chains were all read from a single sample in a study of blood T cell repertoires in COVID-19 (dated by TCRdb to between 2020 and 2021). To prepare the library, the immunoSEQ multiplex PCR assay was applied. TCRdb took over this immuneACCESS table, retaining in-frame rearrangements with V and J assigned. Such tables are incomplete; in checked studies, under half of the missing clones stem from an unresolved V gene, and the remainder is unexplained. This sample comprises more than 200,000 clones, around 88% of them detected only once. Together, the top ten hold around 1.4% of the sample. Sequenced input: peripheral blood. These receptors were collected from a man at least 80 years old with acute or convalescent COVID-19.

The V and J genes are TRBV5-8 and TRBJ2-5, with 11 bases that match TRBD2. J was trimmed by 2 bases and V by 0 bases; bases with no gene match: 15. Germline V lookup: CDR1 SGHTS, CDR2 YDEGEE. CDR3 length equals 20 residues. This CDR3 is CASSLAGVTSGSVKQETQYF. In DNA, the CDR3 is TGTGCCAGCAGCTTGGCCGGGGTTACTAGCGGGAGCGTCAAACAAGAGACCCAGTACTTC.

The chain joins TRBV4-1 to TRBJ1-1; D not certain. The CDR3 spans 13 residues. Per the germline V gene, CDR1 is MGHRA and CDR2 is YSYEKL. The V and J ends lost 6 bases and 3 bases respectively, with 11 bases between them. CDR3 coding DNA: TGCGCCAGCAGGGACCTGAGGGACACTGAAGCTTTCTTT. It codes for CASRDLRDTEAFF.

This clone was detected only once. The genes are TRBV11-2 and TRBJ1-4; possible D gene TRBD1, 6 bases. Trimming pared 6 bases from V and 7 bases from J, leaving 15 bases between. The CDR3 is 14 amino acids. Germline CDR1 SGHAT, CDR2 FQNNGV. The CDR3 sequence: CASRGGPGGEKLFF. The CDR3 DNA reads TGTGCCAGCAGGGGGGGGCCAGGCGGTGAAAAACTGTTTTTT.

V usage is TRBV19 and J usage is TRBJ1-2, with D possibly TRBD1 on 5 matching bases. The germline V and J ends were trimmed by 6 bases and 4 bases, with 21 bases remaining between them. The CDR3 runs to 16 residues. CDR1 and CDR2 from the germline V gene are LNHDA and SQIVND (reference sequence). The CDR3 is CASSSTGGLSTYGYTF. In DNA form, the CDR3 reads TGTGCCAGTAGCAGTACAGGAGGGCTTTCGACCTATGGCTACACCTTC.

This chain links TRBV5-4 with TRBJ2-3, with TRBD2 identical over 8 bases. V was clipped by 1 base and J by 0 bases; unmatched bases: 4. This CDR3 is 16 amino acids long. Per germline, CDR1 SGHNT and CDR2 YYREEE (reference sequence). This CDR3 reads CASSLTAGVSTDTQYF. DNA for the CDR3: TGTGCCAGCAGCTTGACAGCGGGGGTGAGCACAGATACGCAGTATTTT.

The chain joins TRBV19 to TRBJ1-4; 7 bases match TRBD1. CDR1 is LNHDA, CDR2 SQIVND, per germline (reference sequence). The V segment lost 2 bases and the J segment 4 bases; nucleotides outside the gene matches: 1. This CDR3 has 14 amino acids. The CDR3 sequence is CASSIRQGNEKLFF. The CDR3 DNA follows: TGTGCCAGTAGTATAAGACAGGGTAATGAAAAACTGTTTTTT.

The chain combines TRBV24-1 with TRBJ1-5, with D unresolved. The V end lost 4 bases, the J end lost 1 base, and 10 bases lay between the germline ends. Germline CDR1 and CDR2: KGHDR and SFDVKD. The CDR3 is made up of 15 amino acids. The CDR3 DNA sequence: TGTGCCACCAGTGACCCCGGTGCCAGCAATCAGCCCCAGCATTTT. Its translation: CATSDPGASNQPQHF.

This chain uses TRBV6-6 with TRBJ2-2; 8 bases match TRBD2. This CDR3 is built from 17 residues. The V and J ends lost 5 bases and 1 base, in that order; junction bases with no gene match: 9. Germline values: CDR1 MNHNY, CDR2 SVGAGI (reference sequence). CDR3 nucleotides: TGTGCCAGCAGTCTCCGGGGGGGACTACAGAACACCGGGGAGCTGTTTTTT. Amino acid sequence: CASSLRGGLQNTGELFF.

The chain is built from TRBV9 and TRBJ1-3, with D perhaps matching TRBD1 (5 bases). The V gene's germline CDR1 is SGDLS and CDR2 YYNGEE. CDR3 length: 12 residues. The V end lost 3 bases, the J end lost 4 bases, and 5 bases lay between the germline ends. CDR3 residues: CASSEGGNTIYF. CDR3 bases: TGTGCCAGCAGCGAGGGGGGAAACACCATATATTTT.

V and J are TRBV28 and TRBJ2-7, with 7 bases that match TRBD2. The CDR3 sequence is 13 residues long. The germline gives CDR1 MDHEN, CDR2 SYDVKM. V lost 6 bases to trimming and J lost 4 bases; unmatched junction nucleotides: 6. The DNA for the CDR3 is TGTGCCAGCAGCGGGACTAACAGTTACGAGCAGTACTTC. It encodes CASSGTNSYEQYF. The whole variable domain, remainder taken from reference TRBV28 and TRBJ2-7, is DVKVTQSSRYLVKRTGEKVFLECVQDMDHENMFWYRQDPGLGLRLIYFSYDVKMKEKGDIPEGYSVSREKKERFSLILESASTNQTSMYLCASSGTNSYEQYFGPGTRLTVT.

This clone was found a few times. This chain uses TRBV18 with TRBJ1-5; D remains ambiguous. Trimming removed 4 bases at V and 7 bases at J, with 17 bases between. This CDR3 has 15 amino acids. The V gene's germline CDR1 is KGHSH and CDR2 LQKENI. CDR3 DNA sequence: TGTGCCAGCTCACGGGCGAGGGTGGAAAGCCAGCCCCAGCATTTT. Translation gives CASSRARVESQPQHF. Combining the CDR3 with reference TRBV18 and TRBJ1-5 gives the whole variable domain NAGVMQNPRHLVRRRGQEARLRCSPMKGHSHVYWYRQLPEEGLKFMVYLQKENIIDESGMPKERFSAEFPKEGPSILRIQQVVRGDSAAYFCASSRARVESQPQHFGDGTRLSIL.

This chain uses TRBV6-5 with TRBJ1-1, with D perhaps TRBD1 (6 bases). The CDR3 extends over 14 amino acids. V was trimmed by 6 bases and J by 0 bases, leaving 11 bases between them. The germline CDR1 and CDR2 sequences are MNHEY and SVGAGI. The DNA for the CDR3 is TGTGCCAGCAGCCGCGCAGGGGTGAACACTGAAGCTTTCTTT. Amino acids: CASSRAGVNTEAFF.

This clone was observed once. V and J are TRBV7-2 and TRBJ2-5; tentative D call: TRBD2 (5 bases). Germline V gene lookup returns CDR1 SGHTA and CDR2 FQGNSA. The CDR3 extends over 15 amino acids. Trimming pared 0 bases from V and 4 bases from J, leaving 12 bases between. For the CDR3, the DNA is TGTGCCAGCAGCTTAGCGAATGGAGGTAGAGAGACCCAGTACTTC. Protein product: CASSLANGGRETQYF.

The chain recombines TRBV9 with TRBJ1-4; the match to TRBD1 covers 7 bases. Germline CDR1 and CDR2: SGDLS and YYNGEE. This CDR3 is 17 amino acids long. With V trimmed by 2 bases and J by 0 bases, 7 bases remained unmatched. The CDR3 protein is CASSVLGQPATNEKLFF. DNA for the CDR3: TGTGCCAGCAGCGTCTTGGGACAGCCTGCAACTAATGAAAAACTGTTTTTT.

The chain recombines TRBV6-8 with TRBJ2-6; 9 positions match TRBD1. V trimming: 2 bases; J trimming: 1 base; junction bases outside the gene matches: 9. The CDR3 covers 19 residues. The germline CDR1 and CDR2 sequences are MNHGY and SAAAGT. CDR3 region: CASSYLGTGNYSGANVLTF. The CDR3 coding sequence is TGTGCCAGCAGTTACCTTGGGACAGGGAATTATTCTGGGGCCAACGTCCTGACTTTC.

The chain recombines TRBV5-1 with TRBJ1-1; D remains ambiguous. CDR3 length: 15 amino acids. Per the germline V gene, CDR1 is SGHRS and CDR2 is YFSETQ. V gave up 0 bases and J gave up 3 bases, with 12 bases separating them. Written as DNA, the CDR3 is TGCGCCAGCAGCTTGGATTCAGTTGGCCACACTGAAGCTTTCTTT. This encodes CASSLDSVGHTEAFF.

This chain joins TRBV19 and TRBJ2-2; D unresolved. Germline-derived CDR1 and CDR2 are LNHDA and SQIVND (reference sequence). With 6 bases removed from V and 5 bases from J, the gap between germline ends came to 10 bases. This CDR3 contains 13 residues. The CDR3 DNA follows: TGTGCCAGTAGCCATAGTGTTACCGGGGAGCTGTTTTTT. It specifies CASSHSVTGELFF. Full variable domain (missing parts from reference TRBV19 and TRBJ2-2): DGGITQSPKYLFRKEGQNVTLSCEQNLNHDAMYWYRQDPGQGLRLIYYSQIVNDFQKGDIAEGYSVSREKKESFPLTVTSAQKNPTAFYLCASSHSVTGELFFGEGSRLTVL.

V gene TRBV5-1 combines with J gene TRBJ2-3; 9 bases align to TRBD2. Germline values: CDR1 SGHRS, CDR2 YFSETQ. With V trimmed by 5 bases and J by 3 bases, 22 bases remained unmatched. CDR3 size: 20 residues. CDR3 DNA sequence: TGCGCCAGCAGTAGTATGTTAGCGGGGGACCTTTTAGGGTGGACAGATACGCAGTATTTT. This sequence encodes CASSSMLAGDLLGWTDTQYF.

V is TRBV7-2 and J is TRBJ2-7; no reliable D call. The V and J ends lost 5 bases and 3 bases respectively, with 8 bases between them. CDR1 SGHTA and CDR2 FQGNSA come from the germline V gene. CDR3 length equals 12 residues. CDR3 residues: CASSLANYEQYF. The CDR3 DNA reads TGTGCCAGCAGCCTCGCGAACTACGAGCAGTACTTC.

The chain is built from TRBV29-1 and TRBJ1-2; a possible D gene is TRBD1 (6 bases). CDR3 size: 12 residues. V lost 0 bases and J 5 bases, leaving 7 bases between the germline ends. The germline V gene encodes CDR1 SQVTM and CDR2 ANQGSEA. CDR3 loop: CSVEDRGYGYTF. The CDR3 region has the DNA TGCAGCGTTGAAGACAGGGGATATGGCTACACCTTC.

J is TRBJ2-7 and V is TRBV6-5, with D perhaps TRBD1 (6 bases). V was shortened by 6 bases and J by 7 bases, with 16 bases between the two germline ends. Germline V gives CDR1 MNHEY, CDR2 SVGAGI. The CDR3 extends over 13 amino acids. CDR3 residues: CASRRQVLGEQYF. CDR3 DNA sequence: TGTGCCAGCAGGCGACAGGTTCTCGGGGAGCAGTACTTC.